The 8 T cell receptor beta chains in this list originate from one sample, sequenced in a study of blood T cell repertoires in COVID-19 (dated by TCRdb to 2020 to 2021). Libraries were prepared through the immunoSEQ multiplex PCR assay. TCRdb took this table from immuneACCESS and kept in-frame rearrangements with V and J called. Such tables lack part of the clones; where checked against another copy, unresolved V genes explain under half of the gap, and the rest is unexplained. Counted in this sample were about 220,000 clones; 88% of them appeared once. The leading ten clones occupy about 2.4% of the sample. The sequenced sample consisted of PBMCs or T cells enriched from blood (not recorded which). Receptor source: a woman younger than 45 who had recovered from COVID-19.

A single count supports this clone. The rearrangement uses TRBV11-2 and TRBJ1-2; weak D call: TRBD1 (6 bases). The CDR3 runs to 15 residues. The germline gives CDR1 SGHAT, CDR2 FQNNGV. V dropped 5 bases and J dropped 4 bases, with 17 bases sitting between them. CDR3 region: CASSQIAQGSYGYTF. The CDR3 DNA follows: TGTGCCAGCAGCCAAATCGCACAGGGATCCTATGGCTACACCTTC.

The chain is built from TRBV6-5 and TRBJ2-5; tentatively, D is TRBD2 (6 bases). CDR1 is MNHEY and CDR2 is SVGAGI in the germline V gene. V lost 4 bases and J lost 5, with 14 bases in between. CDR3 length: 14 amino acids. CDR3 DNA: TGTGCCAGCAGTTCCGGGACTTATACCGAGACCCAGTACTTC. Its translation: CASSSGTYTETQYF.

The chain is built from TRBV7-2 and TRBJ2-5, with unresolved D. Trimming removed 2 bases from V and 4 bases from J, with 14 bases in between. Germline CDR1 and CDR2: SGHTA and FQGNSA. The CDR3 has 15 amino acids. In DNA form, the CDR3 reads TGTGCCAGCAGCTTAATCTCCACCCTCGGAGAGACCCAGTACTTC. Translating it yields CASSLISTLGETQYF. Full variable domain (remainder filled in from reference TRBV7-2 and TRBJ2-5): GAGVSQSPSNKVTEKGKDVELRCDPISGHTALYWYRQSLGQGLEFLIYFQGNSAPDKSGLPSDRFSAERTGGSVSTLTIQRTQQEDSAVYLCASSLISTLGETQYFGPGTRLLVL.

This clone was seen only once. This CDR3 is CASSSLGQSTDTQYF. The CDR3 DNA follows: TGTGCCAGCAGCTCCCTCGGACAGTCCACCGATACGCAGTATTTT. This chain joins TRBV11-3 and TRBJ2-3, with TRBD1 as a possible D gene (6 bases). The CDR3 is 15 residues long. Looked up from germline, CDR1 is SGHNT and CDR2 is YENEEA. Trimming cost V 4 bases and J 6 bases, with 17 bases left between them. The full variable domain, with the rest looked up from reference TRBV11-3 and TRBJ2-3, is EAGVVQSPRYKIIEKKQPVAFWCNPISGHNTLYWYLQNLGQGPELLIRYENEEAVDDSQLPKDRFSAERLKGVDSTLKIQPAELGDSAVYLCASSSLGQSTDTQYFGPGTRLTVL.

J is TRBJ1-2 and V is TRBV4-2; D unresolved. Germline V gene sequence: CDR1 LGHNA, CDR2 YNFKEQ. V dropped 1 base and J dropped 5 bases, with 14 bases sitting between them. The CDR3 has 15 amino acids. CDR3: CASSQASQAGYGYTF. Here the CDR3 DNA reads TGTGCCAGCAGCCAAGCATCGCAGGCGGGATATGGCTACACCTTC.

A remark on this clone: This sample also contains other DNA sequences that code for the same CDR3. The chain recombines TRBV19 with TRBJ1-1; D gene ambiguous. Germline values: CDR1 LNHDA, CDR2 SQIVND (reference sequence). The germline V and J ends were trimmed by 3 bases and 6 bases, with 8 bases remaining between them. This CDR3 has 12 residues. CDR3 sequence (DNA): TGTGCCAGTAGTATTGGTCGGGCTGAAGCTTTCTTT. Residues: CASSIGRAEAFF.

As DNA, the CDR3 is TGTGCCAGCAGCCGTCTACGGGGGGCCGGGGCCAACGTCCTGACTTTC. It yields the protein CASSRLRGAGANVLTF. The chain is built from TRBV27 and TRBJ2-6; possible D gene TRBD2, 7 bases. The CDR3 is made up of 16 amino acids. V lost 6 bases and J 4 bases, leaving 16 bases between the germline ends. CDR1 is MNHEY and CDR2 is SMNVEV in the germline V gene (reference sequence).

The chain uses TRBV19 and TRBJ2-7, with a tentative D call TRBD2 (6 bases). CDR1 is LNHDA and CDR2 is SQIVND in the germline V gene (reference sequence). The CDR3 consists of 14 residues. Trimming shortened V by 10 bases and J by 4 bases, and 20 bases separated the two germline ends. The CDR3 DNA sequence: TGTGCCACCCGTCCGACCGGGACTCGGTACGAGCAGTACTTC. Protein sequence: CATRPTGTRYEQYF.